Included here is one TCR beta chain sequence, with context. The CDR3 totals 11 residues. V shed 2 bases and J shed 9 bases, with 6 bases lying between them. Per the germline V gene, CDR1 is SGHDT and CDR2 is YYEEEE. The sample originates from a study of blood T cell repertoires in COVID-19. Overall study context: Both acute and convalescent COVID-19 samples were obtained from the United States, Italy and Spain.

Participant age was roughly 18 to 95 years, and participants resided in fewer than 30 US areas. Assay used: immunoSEQ multiplex PCR; TCRdb lists only in-frame clones, some missing. The data contain roughly 180,000 clones, over 70% of them seen just once; the ten biggest clones take up around 10%. The receptor's source is a man aged 50 to 59 who had recovered from COVID-19. The gene calls are TRBV5-6 and TRBJ2-4; the D is unclear. The material sequenced was PBMCs or T cells enriched from blood (not recorded which). The CDR3 sequence: CASSLLGIQYF. CDR3 nucleotides: TGTGCCAGCAGCTTACTCGGCATTCAGTACTTC.